Each of the 16 T cell receptor beta chains below was sequenced from the same sample in a study of CD8 T cells in ankylosing spondylitis. Study conclusions and caveats: A TCR beta motif made of several highly homologous variants seemed typical of ankylosing spondylitis blood.

No antigen has been identified for these receptors. TCRdb reprocessed the 5' RACE reads with MiXCR, giving one entry per CDR3 protein. This table has some 330,000 distinct CDR3 sequences, 6.5% to 10% appearing once. The sequencing sample was made of blood, either unsorted or a sorted T cell fraction (not recorded which). The receptors originated from a male donor with ankylosing spondylitis.

Written as DNA, the CDR3 is TGTGCCAGCAGTTTAGTTGTCGCGTACTCCTACGAGCAGTACTTC. Its translation: CASSLVVAYSYEQYF. V and J are TRBV12-3 or TRBV12-4 and TRBJ2-7; D unclear. The CDR3 loop spans 15 amino acids. V was cut by 1 base and J by 0 bases, with 10 bases left in between.

This clonotype was seen a handful of times. The chain carries TRBV5-1 and TRBJ2-3; the match to TRBD2 covers 8 bases. The CDR3 covers 16 residues. Germline loops: CDR1 SGHRS, CDR2 YFSETQ. V lost 3 bases, J lost 4 bases, and 10 bases stayed unmatched. CDR3 in DNA: TGCGCCAGCAGCTCGACCGGAGCGGGAGCCGCAGATACGCAGTATTTT. Translation: CASSSTGAGAADTQYF.

The rearrangement uses TRBV15 and TRBJ2-2, with TRBD1 matching 7 bases. Germline values: CDR1 LNHNV, CDR2 YYDKDF (reference sequence). CDR3 length: 14 amino acids. The V and J ends lost 7 bases and 4 bases, in that order; junction bases with no gene match: 6. The CDR3 nucleotides read TGTGCCACCATGGACAGGAAACTCACCGGGGAGCTGTTTTTT. Its translation is CATMDRKLTGELFF.

The chain links TRBV5-4 to TRBJ1-1, with D tentatively TRBD1 (5 bases). V was clipped by 8 bases and J by 6 bases, with 17 bases between them. The CDR3 spans 13 residues. Germline V gives CDR1 SGHNT, CDR2 YYREEE (reference sequence). CDR3 DNA sequence: TGTGCCAGTACTAGGACAACAGGCGCTGAAGCTTTCTTT. It codes for CASTRTTGAEAFF.

This clonotype appeared many times. The rearrangement uses TRBV7-3 and TRBJ1-1, with 7 bases identical to TRBD1. CDR1 and CDR2 from the germline V gene are SGHTA and FQGTGA. The CDR3 covers 15 residues. The J segment lost 6 bases and the V segment lost 5 bases, leaving 12 bases of the junction unmatched. CDR3 coding DNA: TGTGCCAGCAGCAAGACAGGGTCTCCCCAGGCTGAAGCTTTCTTT. Translated, it gives CASSKTGSPQAEAFF.

The CDR3 DNA follows: TGCAGCGTTGAAGCCATGGCGGGAGGGCCCGATGAGCAGTTCTTC. Translating it yields CSVEAMAGGPDEQFF. The chain recombines TRBV29-1 with TRBJ2-1, with 9 bases fitting TRBD2. Germline lookup yields CDR1 SQVTM and CDR2 ANQGSEA. V gave up 1 base and J gave up 8 bases; unmatched junction bases: 9. The CDR3 loop spans 15 amino acids.

A few counts support this clonotype. V gene TRBV7-9 combines with J gene TRBJ2-7; possible D gene TRBD1, 6 bases. The CDR3 is 16 amino acids. Trimming took off 6 bases at V and 2 bases at J, with 20 bases between the two ends. CDR1 is SEHNR and CDR2 is FQNEAQ in the germline V gene (reference sequence). The CDR3 DNA follows: TGTGCCAGCAGTTCCACAGGGTCAGTCGGGACCTACGAGCAGTACTTC. Protein: CASSSTGSVGTYEQYF.

This clonotype was counted many times. The chain combines TRBV3-1 with TRBJ1-2, with 10 bases that match TRBD1. CDR3 size: 14 residues. Germline V lookup: CDR1 LGHDT, CDR2 YNNKEL (reference sequence). Trimming took 1 base from V and 6 from J; bases not matched to a gene: 2. CDR3 protein: CASSQATGGHGYTF. The CDR3 bases are TGTGCCAGCAGCCAAGCGACAGGGGGCCATGGCTACACCTTC.

This clonotype was detected ten times or more. The V call is TRBV28, the J call TRBJ2-7; 7 nucleotides align to TRBD1. The CDR3 sequence is 16 residues long. The V segment lost 6 bases and the J segment 2 bases; nucleotides outside the gene matches: 13. The germline V gene has CDR1 MDHEN and CDR2 SYDVKM. Written as DNA, the CDR3 is TGTGCCAGCAGCCCCACTTCAGGGGGTCGGACCTACGAGCAGTACTTC. Translating gives CASSPTSGGRTYEQYF.

This clonotype was counted at least ten times. The chain joins TRBV7-2 to TRBJ2-4; no firm D call. Germline lookup yields CDR1 SGHTA and CDR2 FQGNSA. The CDR3 is 16 residues long. The ends were cut back, 3 bases at V and 8 bases at J, with 20 bases in the middle. The CDR3 DNA is TGTGCCAGCAGCTTTCAGGTCAGCAAGGGCATAGACATTCAGTACTTC. This translates into CASSFQVSKGIDIQYF.

The DNA of the CDR3 is TGCGCCAGCAGCCAGACGGAGACTAGCGGTGCGAACATTCAGTACTTC. This gives the protein CASSQTETSGANIQYF. V gene TRBV4-1 combines with J gene TRBJ2-4; 9 nucleotides match TRBD2. The junction had 10 bases not matched to a gene; V was cut back by 3 bases and J by 7 bases. The CDR3 has 16 residues. Germline V CDR1 and CDR2: MGHRA, YSYEKL.

In this sample, this clonotype turned up a few times. CDR3 bases: TGCGCCAGCAGCTTGGGACCGATCCCCTTGTATGGCTACACCTTC. Translation gives CASSLGPIPLYGYTF. The V and J genes are TRBV5-1 and TRBJ1-2; no clear D. Trimming removed 0 bases from V and 5 bases from J, with 14 bases in between. Germline V CDR1 and CDR2: SGHRS, YFSETQ. CDR3 length: 15 residues.

This chain links TRBV6-5 with TRBJ2-7; 8 bases are a match to TRBD2. With V trimmed by 2 bases and J by 2 bases, 11 bases remained unmatched. This CDR3 spans 17 amino acids. Germline lookup yields CDR1 MNHEY and CDR2 SVGAGI. CDR3 nucleotide sequence: TGTGCCAGCAGTTACGGGCTAAACAGCGGGAGCCCCTACGAGCAGTACTTC. It translates to CASSYGLNSGSPYEQYF.

The CDR3 loop is CSARGFGGTDTQYF. CDR3 DNA sequence: TGCAGTGCTAGAGGGTTTGGGGGCACAGATACGCAGTATTTT. The chain uses TRBV20-1 and TRBJ2-3, with D unresolved. Germline CDR1 and CDR2: DFQATT and SNEGSKA (reference sequence). This CDR3 comprises 14 residues. Trimming pared 1 base from V and 1 base from J, leaving 9 bases between.

The chain has TRBV7-9 and TRBJ2-3, with 8 positions matching TRBD1. V shed 8 bases and J 3 bases; nucleotides not matched to a gene: 7. The CDR3 has 14 amino acids. Germline V CDR1 and CDR2: SEHNR, FQNEAQ (reference sequence). CDR3 coding DNA: TGTGCCAGCGGCCGCGGACAGGGAACAGATACGCAGTATTTT. Residues: CASGRGQGTDTQYF.

V is TRBV29-1 and J is TRBJ1-1; D may be TRBD1 (6 bases). Germline V lookup: CDR1 SQVTM, CDR2 ANQGSEA. Trimming removed 7 bases at V and 1 base at J, with 13 bases between. The CDR3 sequence is 13 residues long. CDR3 in amino acids: CSADRNRNTEAFF. The CDR3, as DNA: TGCAGCGCTGACAGGAATCGGAACACTGAAGCTTTCTTT. The full variable domain, in which reference TRBV29-1 and TRBJ1-1 provide the parts outside the CDR3, is SAVISQKPSRDICQRGTSLTIQCQVDSQVTMMFWYRQQPGQSLTLIATANQGSEATYESGFVIDKFPISRPNLTFSTLTVSNMSPEDSSIYLCSADRNRNTEAFFGQGTRLTVV.